This TCR beta chain is from a study of T cells after yellow fever vaccination. For TCR, cDNA came from 5'RACE template switching, which added a universal primer site and UMIs. TCRdb re-called the 5' RACE reads through MiXCR, storing one row per CDR3 protein. The sample lists 130,000 or so distinct CDR3 sequences, around 15% occurring once. The CDR3 totals 16 residues. Trimming left V 5 bases short and J 3 bases short, with 22 bases between. CDR1 and CDR2 from the germline V gene are DFQATT and SNEGSKA (reference sequence). The chain combines TRBV20-1 with TRBJ1-2, with D possibly TRBD1 on 6 matching bases. The sequence was collected from a man between 18 and 29 years old who received the YFV17D yellow fever vaccine. The sequencing used CD8+ T cells sorted from PBMCs, collected 5 days after the yellow fever booster vaccination. This chain's CDR3 is CSARNVKGGYDYGYTF. Here the CDR3 DNA reads TGCAGTGCTCGTAACGTAAAAGGGGGGTACGACTATGGCTACACCTTC.